The rows below give T cell receptor beta chains drawn from one sample of a study of shared clonotypes between healthy human individuals. Here immunoSEQ multiplex PCR was the method, and the copy in TCRdb shows in-frame clones only, minus some. The table includes some 2 million clones, about 95% detected once. Sequences were obtained from naive CD8+ T cells sorted from blood. The receptor set was obtained from a man between 18 and 35 years old in good health. The CDR3 runs from the conserved cysteine through the conserved F or W. The order of the fields is J gene, D gene, V gene, clone size, CDR3 protein, CDR3 DNA. The D gene is left open where the match is weak. Clone size, where shown, is once, few, many, or a class for clones that have expanded.

j_gene: TRBJ2-4
d_gene: -
v_gene: TRBV6-1
abundance: -
CDR3aa: CASSEEWGEAKNIQYF
CDR3nt: TGTGCCAGCAGTGAAGAATGGGGGGAGGCCAAAAACATTCAGTACTTC

j_gene: TRBJ2-2
d_gene: -
v_gene: TRBV9
abundance: -
CDR3aa: CASSVGTRGELFF
CDR3nt: TGTGCCAGCAGCGTAGGGACTCGGGGGGAGCTGTTTTTT

j_gene: TRBJ2-5
d_gene: TRBD2
v_gene: TRBV27
abundance: -
CDR3aa: CASKVAGGPEETQYF
CDR3nt: TGTGCCAGCAAGGTGGCGGGGGGGCCAGAAGAGACCCAGTACTTC

j_gene: TRBJ2-7
d_gene: TRBD1
v_gene: TRBV6-5
abundance: -
CDR3aa: CATGQGVIEQYF
CDR3nt: TGTGCCACCGGTCAGGGGGTGATTGAGCAGTACTTC

j_gene: TRBJ2-7
d_gene: -
v_gene: TRBV27
abundance: -
CDR3aa: CASGAGSSYEQYF
CDR3nt: TGTGCCAGCGGGGCGGGGTCCTCCTACGAGCAGTACTTC

j_gene: TRBJ1-3
d_gene: -
v_gene: TRBV10-2
abundance: -
CDR3aa: CASGVENTIYF
CDR3nt: TGCGCGAGCGGGGTGGAAAACACCATATATTTT

j_gene: TRBJ2-7
d_gene: -
v_gene: TRBV9
abundance: -
CDR3aa: CASSSGTLAEQYF
CDR3nt: TGTGCCAGCAGCTCCGGAACCCTGGCCGAGCAGTACTTC

j_gene: TRBJ1-2
d_gene: -
v_gene: TRBV6-1
abundance: -
CDR3aa: CASRGVGTF
CDR3nt: TGTGCCAGCAGGGGAGTCGGAACCTTC

j_gene: TRBJ2-5
d_gene: -
v_gene: TRBV4-3
abundance: -
CDR3aa: CASSQGYSDEEETQYF
CDR3nt: TGCGCCAGCAGCCAAGGTTATAGCGATGAGGAAGAGACCCAGTACTTC

j_gene: TRBJ1-2
d_gene: -
v_gene: TRBV27
abundance: -
CDR3aa: CASGARGASAGYTF
CDR3nt: TGTGCCAGCGGTGCCCGCGGGGCATCTGCTGGCTACACCTTC

j_gene: TRBJ1-5
d_gene: -
v_gene: TRBV6-5
abundance: -
CDR3aa: CASSKQGNQPQHF
CDR3nt: TGTGCCAGCAGCAAACAGGGCAATCAGCCCCAGCATTTT

j_gene: TRBJ2-5
d_gene: -
v_gene: TRBV28
abundance: -
CDR3aa: CASSSPWGQETQYF
CDR3nt: TGTGCCAGCAGTTCCCCCTGGGGGCAAGAGACCCAGTACTTC

j_gene: TRBJ2-1
d_gene: TRBD2
v_gene: TRBV5-1
abundance: -
CDR3aa: CASSPRGGFNNEQFF
CDR3nt: TGCGCCAGCAGCCCCCGGGGGGGCTTTAACAATGAGCAGTTCTTC

j_gene: TRBJ1-4
d_gene: -
v_gene: TRBV7-9
abundance: -
CDR3aa: CASSFVGLDEKLFF
CDR3nt: TGTGCCAGCAGCTTCGTGGGGTTGGATGAAAAACTGTTTTTT

j_gene: TRBJ1-2
d_gene: -
v_gene: TRBV19
abundance: -
CDR3aa: CASSPWSAAGYGYTF
CDR3nt: TGTGCCAGTAGTCCTTGGTCGGCAGCGGGGTATGGCTACACCTTC

j_gene: TRBJ1-2
d_gene: TRBD1
v_gene: TRBV5-4
abundance: -
CDR3aa: CASSLAQGAHGYTF
CDR3nt: TGTGCCAGCAGCTTGGCGCAGGGGGCCCATGGCTACACCTTC

j_gene: TRBJ2-1
d_gene: -
v_gene: TRBV7-9
abundance: -
CDR3aa: CASSVRRGTYNEQFF
CDR3nt: TGTGCCAGCAGCGTCCGGAGAGGGACCTACAATGAGCAGTTCTTC

j_gene: TRBJ1-3
d_gene: -
v_gene: TRBV28
abundance: -
CDR3aa: CASSLRREGSGNTIYF
CDR3nt: TGTGCCAGCAGTTTACGGAGGGAGGGCTCTGGAAACACCATATATTTT

j_gene: TRBJ2-1
d_gene: TRBD2
v_gene: TRBV5-6
abundance: -
CDR3aa: CASSFTSDNEQFF
CDR3nt: TGTGCCAGCAGCTTCACTAGCGACAATGAGCAGTTCTTC

j_gene: TRBJ2-7
d_gene: -
v_gene: TRBV4-1
abundance: -
CDR3aa: CASSQDLEDYEQYF
CDR3nt: TGCGCCAGCAGCCAAGATTTAGAGGACTACGAGCAGTACTTC

j_gene: TRBJ1-6
d_gene: TRBD1
v_gene: TRBV28
abundance: -
CDR3aa: CASSALTGVRSPLHF
CDR3nt: TGTGCCAGCAGTGCACTCACAGGGGTCCGCTCACCCCTCCACTTT

j_gene: TRBJ2-1
d_gene: -
v_gene: TRBV7-6
abundance: -
CDR3aa: CASSPGRWGQYNEQFF
CDR3nt: TGTGCCAGCAGCCCAGGCCGTTGGGGGCAGTACAATGAGCAGTTCTTC

j_gene: TRBJ2-7
d_gene: TRBD2
v_gene: TRBV13
abundance: once
CDR3aa: CASSSEGTSGYEQYF
CDR3nt: TGTGCCAGCAGCTCGGAGGGGACTAGCGGTTACGAGCAGTACTTC

j_gene: TRBJ1-2
d_gene: TRBD1
v_gene: TRBV7-8
abundance: -
CDR3aa: CASSWANQGGASHYYGYTF
CDR3nt: TGTGCCAGCAGCTGGGCGAACCAGGGGGGCGCCTCCCACTACTATGGCTACACCTTC

j_gene: TRBJ1-5
d_gene: -
v_gene: TRBV11-2
abundance: -
CDR3aa: CASSLASKINQPQHF
CDR3nt: TGTGCCAGCAGCTTAGCCAGCAAGATCAATCAGCCCCAGCATTTT

j_gene: TRBJ2-7
d_gene: -
v_gene: TRBV6-1
abundance: -
CDR3aa: CASTSTSYEQYF
CDR3nt: TGTGCCAGCACCTCGACATCCTACGAGCAGTACTTC

j_gene: TRBJ2-1
d_gene: -
v_gene: TRBV11-2
abundance: -
CDR3aa: CASSLEWNEQFF
CDR3nt: TGTGCCAGCAGCTTAGAGTGGAATGAGCAGTTCTTC

j_gene: TRBJ2-2
d_gene: -
v_gene: TRBV30
abundance: -
CDR3aa: CAGLGVTGELFF
CDR3nt: TGTGCCGGACTTGGGGTGACCGGGGAGCTGTTTTTT

j_gene: TRBJ2-5
d_gene: -
v_gene: TRBV5-4
abundance: -
CDR3aa: CASSRAWGQETQYF
CDR3nt: TGTGCCAGCAGCCGGGCGTGGGGTCAAGAGACCCAGTACTTC